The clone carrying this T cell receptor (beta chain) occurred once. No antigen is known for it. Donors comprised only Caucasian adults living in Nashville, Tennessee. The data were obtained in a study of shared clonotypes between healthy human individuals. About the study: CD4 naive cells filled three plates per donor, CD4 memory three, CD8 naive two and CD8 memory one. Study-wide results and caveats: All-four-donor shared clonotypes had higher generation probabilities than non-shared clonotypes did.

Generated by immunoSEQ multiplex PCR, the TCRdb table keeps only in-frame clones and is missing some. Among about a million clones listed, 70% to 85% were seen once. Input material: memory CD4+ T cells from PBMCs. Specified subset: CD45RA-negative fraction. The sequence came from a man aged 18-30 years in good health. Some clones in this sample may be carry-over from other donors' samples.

CDR3 sequence reads: CASSLVVEYNEQFF. CDR3 DNA sequence: TGCGCCAGCAGCTTGGTAGTAGAATACAATGAGCAGTTCTTC. This chain uses TRBV5-1 with TRBJ2-1; no reliable D call. Trimming removed 0 bases at V and 4 bases at J, with 8 bases between. This CDR3 is built from 14 residues. Germline V gene sequence: CDR1 SGHRS, CDR2 YFSETQ.